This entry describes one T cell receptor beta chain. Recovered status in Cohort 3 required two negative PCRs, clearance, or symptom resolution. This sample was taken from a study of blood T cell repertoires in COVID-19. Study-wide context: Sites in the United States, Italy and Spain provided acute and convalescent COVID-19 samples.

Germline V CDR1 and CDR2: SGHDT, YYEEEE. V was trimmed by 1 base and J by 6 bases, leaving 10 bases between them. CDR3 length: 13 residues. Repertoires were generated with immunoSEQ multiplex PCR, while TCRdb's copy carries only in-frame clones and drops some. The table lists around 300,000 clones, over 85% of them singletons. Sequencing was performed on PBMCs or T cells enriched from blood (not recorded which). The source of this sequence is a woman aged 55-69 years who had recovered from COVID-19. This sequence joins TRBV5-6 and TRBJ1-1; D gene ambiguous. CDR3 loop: CASSLNRNSEAFF. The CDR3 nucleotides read TGTGCCAGCAGCTTGAACAGAAATTCTGAAGCTTTCTTT.